This TCR beta chain comes out of a study of PD-1 blockade in classical Hodgkin lymphoma. Clones were read by immunoSEQ multiplex PCR, and TCRdb kept only the in-frame ones, dropping some. The table lists tens of thousands of clones, about three quarters of them singletons, with roughly 22% in the top ten. Deletions cut 0 bases from V and 6 bases from J, with 11 bases between. Germline V gene lookup returns CDR1 MGHRA and CDR2 YSYEKL. This CDR3 has 14 amino acids. No patient escaped relapse after autologous stem cell transplantation, and brentuximab vedotin exposure varied. J is TRBJ2-5 and V is TRBV4-1, with D perhaps matching TRBD2 (5 bases). Sequenced here: peripheral blood mononuclear cells (PBMCs), sampled before the second cycle of nivolumab. This TCR came from a human donor with classical Hodgkin lymphoma. CDR3 residues: CASSQDGGSQTQYF. The CDR3 DNA sequence: TGCGCCAGCAGCCAAGATGGAGGAAGTCAGACCCAGTACTTC.